These 3 T cell receptor beta chains originate from one sample sequenced in a study of cytomegalovirus exposure and HLA in healthy donors. The table came from immunoSEQ multiplex PCR; TCRdb's copy has only in-frame clones and leaves some out. This table holds tens of thousands of clones, 80% to 90% found once. Sequencing was performed on PBMCs. These receptors were collected from a woman younger than 30 in good health and CMV-seropositive.

This chain uses TRBV6-1 with TRBJ2-5; possibly TRBD1 for D (6 bases). This CDR3 contains 14 residues. Trimming shortened V by 4 bases and J by 5 bases, and 14 bases separated the two germline ends. The germline V gene has CDR1 MNHNS and CDR2 SASEGT. CDR3 coding DNA: TGTGCCAGCAGTGCCCAGGGGCTAGAGGAGACCCAGTACTTC. Protein product: CASSAQGLEETQYF.

The chain links TRBV4-2 to TRBJ2-3; 11 bases map to TRBD2. The CDR3 runs to 21 residues. The V gene's germline CDR1 is LGHNA and CDR2 YNFKEQ. Trimming removed 1 base from V and 0 bases from J; junction bases left unmatched: 15. CDR3 bases: TGTGCCAGCAGCCAAGTCTTTGGTCTAGCGGGGGGCCCAACTAGCACAGATACGCAGTATTTT. This encodes CASSQVFGLAGGPTSTDTQYF.

The genes are TRBV4-1 and TRBJ2-1, with D maybe TRBD2 (6 bases). The CDR3 extends over 16 amino acids. Germline CDR1 MGHRA, CDR2 YSYEKL. V lost 1 base to trimming and J lost 6 bases, with 16 bases between them. The CDR3 sequence is CASSQVTGTQGNEQFF. The DNA of the CDR3 is TGCGCCAGCAGCCAAGTTACCGGGACTCAAGGCAATGAGCAGTTCTTC.